These 20 T cell receptor beta chains came from one sample sequenced in a study of low-dose radiotherapy and immunotherapy resistance in tumors. cDNA synthesis used a TRAV/TRBV-specific primer set for both chains. The authors ran roughly 20 PCR cycles to amplify TCRs with a constant-region primer and V-primer adapter. TCRdb reprocessed the reads with MiXCR, giving one entry per CDR3 protein. The table has some 57,000 distinct CDR3 sequences, under 30% seen once. Noted time point: before trial treatment. The specimen comprised PBMCs, sampled before treatment. The receptors come from a male donor with prostate cancer.

This clonotype came up many times. CDR3 protein: CAITSASGADTQYF. CDR3 coding DNA: TGTGCCATCACTAGCGCTAGCGGGGCAGATACGCAGTATTTT. The chain carries TRBV10-3 and TRBJ2-3; 9 bases agree with TRBD2. The CDR3 spans 14 residues. V was clipped by 7 bases and J by 4 bases; unmatched bases: 6. The germline V gene encodes CDR1 ENHRY and CDR2 SYGVKD.

This chain links TRBV4-1 with TRBJ1-1, with D perhaps TRBD1 (5 bases). CDR3 length equals 14 residues. Deletions cut 0 bases from V and 4 bases from J, with 9 bases between. Germline V CDR1 and CDR2: MGHRA, YSYEKL. DNA for the CDR3: TGCGCCAGCAGCCAAGAGATTGGGACCACTGAAGCTTTCTTT. This sequence encodes CASSQEIGTTEAFF.

This clonotype was seen repeatedly, ten times or more. The chain combines TRBV27 with TRBJ1-1; TRBD1 matches 7 bases. The CDR3 loop spans 15 amino acids. CDR1 is MNHEY and CDR2 is SMNVEV in the germline V gene (reference sequence). J lost 1 base, V lost 0 bases, and 2 bases had no gene match. CDR3 in DNA: TGTGCCAGCAGTTTATCCAGGGGGGCGAACACTGAAGCTTTCTTT. Its protein is CASSLSRGANTEAFF.

This clonotype showed up many times. The genes are TRBV4-1 and TRBJ2-1; D uncertain. CDR1 MGHRA and CDR2 YSYEKL come from the germline V gene. V was trimmed by 1 base and J by 4 bases, leaving 11 bases between them. CDR3 length: 15 amino acids. The CDR3 coding sequence is TGCGCCAGCAGCCAAGCCATGACACTTTACAATGAGCAGTTCTTC. It is translated as CASSQAMTLYNEQFF.

By proportion, this clonotype is medium-sized (0.01 to 0.1%). The V gene is TRBV5-4, the J gene TRBJ2-3; TRBD1 might be the D (6 bases). Germline CDR1 and CDR2: SGHNT and YYREEE (reference sequence). V dropped 4 bases and J dropped 4 bases, with 10 bases sitting between them. This CDR3 region has 13 residues. The CDR3 sequence: CASSLQGPDTQYF. For the CDR3, the DNA is TGTGCCAGCAGCCTACAGGGCCCAGATACGCAGTATTTT.

V is TRBV27 and J is TRBJ1-5, with a weak D call TRBD1 (6 bases). The CDR3 extends over 16 amino acids. Trimming took 4 bases from V and 3 from J, leaving 16 bases between them. CDR1 is MNHEY, CDR2 SMNVEV, per germline (reference sequence). This CDR3 reads CASSSAPTGHNQPQHF. In nucleotides, the CDR3 is TGTGCCAGCAGTTCGGCCCCCACAGGGCACAATCAGCCCCAGCATTTT.

This clonotype came up many times. This sequence joins TRBV29-1 and TRBJ2-7; tentatively, D is TRBD2 (7 bases). CDR3 size: 14 residues. V was clipped by 4 bases and J by 1 base, with 14 bases between them. CDR1 is SQVTM, CDR2 ANQGSEA, per germline. The CDR3 region is CSVGGGTPSYEQYF. CDR3 bases: TGCAGCGTTGGGGGGGGCACCCCTTCCTACGAGCAGTACTTC.

This clonotype occurred a few times. The chain couples TRBV28 to TRBJ1-1, with D hard to call. The CDR3 is 14 residues long. V was shortened by 6 bases and J by 1 base, with 12 bases between the two germline ends. The germline V gene has CDR1 MDHEN and CDR2 SYDVKM. In DNA, the CDR3 is TGTGCCAGCAGAGGGATAGGGAGGAACACTGAAGCTTTCTTT. The encoded protein is CASRGIGRNTEAFF.

This clonotype was detected ten times or more. The CDR3 coding sequence is TGTGCCAGCAGCTTAGCTAGCGGGAGTAACTTCTACAATGAGCAGTTCTTC. This codes for CASSLASGSNFYNEQFF. V is TRBV7-9 and J is TRBJ2-1; 9 nucleotides line up with TRBD2. Unmatched junction bases numbered 6, after V lost 0 bases and J lost 3 bases. Germline lookup yields CDR1 SEHNR and CDR2 FQNEAQ (reference sequence). The CDR3 runs to 17 residues.

This clonotype was recorded at least ten times. This chain links TRBV29-1 with TRBJ1-2; the D gene is possibly TRBD1 (5 bases). This CDR3 spans 13 amino acids. Trimming removed 4 bases from V and 6 bases from J, with 15 bases in between. Germline CDR1 reads SQVTM; CDR2 reads ANQGSEA. CDR3: CSVVRVMGHGYTF. CDR3 sequence (DNA): TGCAGCGTTGTAAGGGTAATGGGACATGGCTACACCTTC.

This clonotype was seen only a few times. The V call is TRBV29-1, the J call TRBJ2-5, with a weak D call TRBD2 (7 bases). With 6 bases removed from V and 5 bases from J, the gap between germline ends came to 16 bases. This CDR3 contains 13 residues. Germline-derived CDR1 and CDR2 are SQVTM and ANQGSEA. CDR3 nucleotide sequence: TGCAGCGTCGGGGGGCGGGAGCTGGAGACCCAGTACTTC. This encodes CSVGGRELETQYF.

The sample holds many counts of this clonotype. In nucleotides, the CDR3 is TGTGCCAGCAGCTCCCTCGGGTGGGAGGCACAGGATGAGCAGTTCTTC. Protein sequence: CASSSLGWEAQDEQFF. The chain carries TRBV11-2 and TRBJ2-1, with a tentative D call TRBD2 (6 bases). The V and J ends lost 4 bases and 8 bases respectively, with 21 bases between them. CDR1 is SGHAT and CDR2 is FQNNGV in the germline V gene. The CDR3 is 16 residues long.

This clonotype was recorded many times. The genes are TRBV11-3 and TRBJ2-7; 7 nucleotides agree with TRBD1. The CDR3 is 14 amino acids. The V gene's germline CDR1 is SGHNT and CDR2 YENEEA. Unmatched junction bases numbered 6, after V lost 1 base and J lost 6 bases. The CDR3 sequence is CASSLAQGQLEQYF. The CDR3 DNA follows: TGTGCCAGCAGCTTAGCCCAGGGACAGCTCGAGCAGTACTTC.

This chain connects TRBV2 to TRBJ1-1; D unclear. There are 13 residues in the CDR3. CDR1 and CDR2 from the germline V gene are SNHLY and FYNNEI. V lost 4 bases to trimming and J lost 2 bases, with 8 bases between them. The CDR3 here is CASSVTANTEAFF. The CDR3 DNA is TGTGCCAGCAGTGTGACCGCAAACACTGAAGCTTTCTTT.

In this sample, this clonotype turned up many times. The V call is TRBV28, the J call TRBJ1-1, with D unclear. The CDR3 has 14 amino acids. V was cut by 8 bases and J by 0 bases, with 13 bases left in between. The V gene's germline CDR1 is MDHEN and CDR2 SYDVKM. CDR3 nucleotides: TGTGCCAGCGCCTTGGGAGCTATGAACACTGAAGCTTTCTTT. Protein: CASALGAMNTEAFF.

This chain links TRBV7-2 with TRBJ2-2; 7 bases match TRBD1. CDR1 and CDR2 (germline): SGHTA, FQGNSA. V was clipped by 5 bases and J by 4 bases; unmatched bases: 4. The CDR3 covers 14 residues. The DNA of the CDR3 is TGTGCCAGCAGCACAGGGGCGGGCACCGGGGAGCTGTTTTTT. It yields the protein CASSTGAGTGELFF.

The CDR3 DNA reads TGTGCCAGCAGCTTACGGGAGGGGAACTCACCCCTCCACTTT. Residues: CASSLREGNSPLHF. The V gene is TRBV11-2, the J gene TRBJ1-6; perhaps TRBD1 as D (5 bases). CDR1 SGHAT and CDR2 FQNNGV come from the germline V gene. V was trimmed by 2 bases and J by 10 bases, leaving 12 bases between them. The CDR3 is 14 residues long.

This clonotype was detected many times. The chain recombines TRBV28 with TRBJ2-1; a weak D match, TRBD2 (6 bases). The germline V gene encodes CDR1 MDHEN and CDR2 SYDVKM. The CDR3 extends over 14 amino acids. Trimming removed 6 bases at V and 3 bases at J, with 12 bases between. CDR3 DNA: TGTGCCAGCAGCCCCGTTAGCGGCTACAATGAGCAGTTCTTC. Residues: CASSPVSGYNEQFF.

The J gene is TRBJ1-5, the V gene TRBV6-1; D remains ambiguous. There are 13 residues in the CDR3. V dropped 2 bases and J dropped 7 bases, with 9 bases sitting between them. Germline CDR1 and CDR2: MNHNS and SASEGT. The CDR3 DNA reads TGTGCCAGCAGTGAATTTGAAAGACAGCCCCAGCATTTT. It yields the protein CASSEFERQPQHF.

As to this clonotype: A much larger clone differs from this one at a single base, so this may be a read error. The rearrangement uses TRBV14 and TRBJ2-7, with 12 bases matching TRBD1. CDR3 length equals 18 residues. Per the germline V gene, CDR1 is SGHDN and CDR2 is FVKESK. Trimming removed 6 bases from V and 7 bases from J; junction bases left unmatched: 19. Written as DNA, the CDR3 is TGTGCCAGCAGTTCCACCGGGACAGGGGGCAGGCTACCCAATGAGCAGTACTTC. It encodes CASSSTGTGGRLPNEQYF.